This TCR beta chain was found in a study of response to subunit inactivated influenza vaccine (dated by TCRdb to 2017 to 2018). Study-wide context: To follow how T cells responded to a trivalent subunit inactivated influenza vaccine, the researchers relied on deep quantitative profiling of the T cell receptor repertoire. The investigation overall reported the following: The authors suggested that each seasonal influenza vaccination may recruit only a limited number of new T cells.

CDR1 and CDR2, looked up from the germline V gene (reference sequence), are LNHDA and SQIVND. The junction carries 7 bases between V and J, which are trimmed by 3 bases and 3 bases respectively. From cysteine to phenylalanine, the CDR3 is 13 amino acids long. Just CDR3 DNA is preserved here, 39 bases in frame from base 1. Libraries were built with RT-PCR. The instrument was an Illumina HiSeq 2500. In TCRdb, the public reads were trimmed at Q25 with fastp and aligned with MiXCR, with productive beta chains retained. Under each unique CDR3 protein, matching rows form one entry showing the most common genes and DNA. The sample table shows 540,000 or so distinct CDR3 sequences, and under 15% are seen once. The top ten clones comprise under 15% of the sample. The time point tag for this specimen amounts to: around 47 days after influenza vaccine administration. This clonotype was counted only a few times. Its antigen is still unknown. Qualities for individual bases were not recorded, and no much larger clone is one base off.

The sequence joins TRBV19 to TRBJ2-3; no D gene can be assigned with confidence. The sample here was PBMCs from blood, taken around seven weeks after vaccination. This TCR was sampled from a man in his fifties who received an inactivated influenza vaccine. Donor details come from another sample of the same person, matched by shared clones. The DNA reads TGTGCCAGTAGTATGAGGATGACAGATACGCAGTATTTT. Its translation is CASSMRMTDTQYF.